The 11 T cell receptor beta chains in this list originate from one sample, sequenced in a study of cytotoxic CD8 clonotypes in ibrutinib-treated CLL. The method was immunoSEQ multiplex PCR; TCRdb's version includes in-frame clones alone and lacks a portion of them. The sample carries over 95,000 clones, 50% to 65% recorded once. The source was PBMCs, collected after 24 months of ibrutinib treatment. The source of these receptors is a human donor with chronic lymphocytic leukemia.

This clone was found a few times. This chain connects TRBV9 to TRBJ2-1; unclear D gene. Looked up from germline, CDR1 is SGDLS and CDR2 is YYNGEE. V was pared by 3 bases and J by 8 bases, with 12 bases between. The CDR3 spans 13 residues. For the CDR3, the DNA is TGTGCCAGCAGCGCCGTCGGAATCGATGAGCAGTTCTTC. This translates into CASSAVGIDEQFF.

The CDR3: CASKKEGTSTDTQYF. As DNA, the CDR3 is TGTGCCAGCAAAAAGGAGGGGACTAGCACAGATACGCAGTATTTT. The V and J genes are TRBV6-5 and TRBJ2-3; tentatively, D is TRBD2 (6 bases). The germline V gene has CDR1 MNHEY and CDR2 SVGAGI. CDR3 size: 15 residues. The V end lost 7 bases, the J end lost 0 bases, and 14 bases lay between the germline ends.

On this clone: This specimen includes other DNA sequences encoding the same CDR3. The CDR3 DNA reads TGTGCCAGCAGCGTAGTGGGGGTGAACACTGAAGCTTTCTTT. It specifies CASSVVGVNTEAFF. This rearrangement joins TRBV9 to TRBJ1-1, with a tentative D call TRBD1 (5 bases). This CDR3 has 14 residues. Germline-derived CDR1 and CDR2 are SGDLS and YYNGEE. V dropped 0 bases and J dropped 0 bases, with 6 bases sitting between them.

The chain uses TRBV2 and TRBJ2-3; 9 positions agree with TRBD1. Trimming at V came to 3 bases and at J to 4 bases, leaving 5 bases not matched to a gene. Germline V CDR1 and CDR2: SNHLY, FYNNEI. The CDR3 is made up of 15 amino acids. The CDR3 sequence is CASSDMGQGPDTQYF. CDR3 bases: TGTGCCAGCAGTGATATGGGACAGGGCCCAGATACGCAGTATTTT. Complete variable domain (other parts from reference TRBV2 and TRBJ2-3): EPEVTQTPSHQVTQMGQEVILRCVPISNHLYFYWYRQILGQKVEFLVSFYNNEISEKSEIFDDQFSVERPDGSNFTLKIRSTKLEDSAMYFCASSDMGQGPDTQYFGPGTRLTVL.

The CDR3 bases are TGTGCCAGCAGCAAGGGGACAGGGGAACAGGAGACCCAGTACTTC. Encoded protein: CASSKGTGEQETQYF. The chain links TRBV28 to TRBJ2-5; TRBD1 agrees at 10 bases. The germline gives CDR1 MDHEN, CDR2 SYDVKM. Losses at the gene ends were 6 bases for V and 5 bases for J; bases not matched to a gene: 9. This CDR3 comprises 15 residues.

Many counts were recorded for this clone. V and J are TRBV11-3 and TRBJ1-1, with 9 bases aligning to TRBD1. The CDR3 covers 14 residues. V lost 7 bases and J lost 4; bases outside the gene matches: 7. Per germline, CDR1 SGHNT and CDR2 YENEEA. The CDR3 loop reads CASIQTGGLTEAFF. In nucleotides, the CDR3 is TGTGCCAGCATCCAGACAGGGGGACTCACTGAAGCTTTCTTT.

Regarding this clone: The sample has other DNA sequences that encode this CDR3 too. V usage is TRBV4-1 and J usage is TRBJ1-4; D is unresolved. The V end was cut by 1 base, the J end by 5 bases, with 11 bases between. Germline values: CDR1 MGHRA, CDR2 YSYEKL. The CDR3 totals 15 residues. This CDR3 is CASSQVPGPNEKLFF. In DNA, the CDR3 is TGCGCCAGCAGCCAAGTTCCCGGTCCGAATGAAAAACTGTTTTTT.

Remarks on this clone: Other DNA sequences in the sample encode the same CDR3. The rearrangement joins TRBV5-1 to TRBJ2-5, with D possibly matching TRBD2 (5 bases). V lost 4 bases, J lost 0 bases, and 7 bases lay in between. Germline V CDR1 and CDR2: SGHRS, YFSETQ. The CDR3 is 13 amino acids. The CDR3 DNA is TGCGCCAGCAGCCGGACTGACCAAGAGACCCAGTACTTC. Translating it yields CASSRTDQETQYF.

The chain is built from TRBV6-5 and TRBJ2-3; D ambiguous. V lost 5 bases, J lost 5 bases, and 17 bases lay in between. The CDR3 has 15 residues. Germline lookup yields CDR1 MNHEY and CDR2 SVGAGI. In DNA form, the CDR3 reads TGTGCCAGCAGTCCCTACCGGCAGAATTTAGATACGCAGTATTTT. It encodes CASSPYRQNLDTQYF.

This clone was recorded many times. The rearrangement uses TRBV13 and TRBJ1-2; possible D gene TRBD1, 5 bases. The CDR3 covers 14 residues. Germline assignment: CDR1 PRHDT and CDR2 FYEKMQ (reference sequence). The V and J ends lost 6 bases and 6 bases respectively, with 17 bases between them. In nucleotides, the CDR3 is TGTGCCAGCAGACTGGGAGGGGATAGAGATGGCTACACCTTC. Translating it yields CASRLGGDRDGYTF.

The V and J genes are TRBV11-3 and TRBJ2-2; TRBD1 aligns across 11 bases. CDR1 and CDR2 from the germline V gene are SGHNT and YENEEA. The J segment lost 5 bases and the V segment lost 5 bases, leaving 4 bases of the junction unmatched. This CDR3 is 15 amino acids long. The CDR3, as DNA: TGTGCCAGCAGCCGGGGACAGGGGGAAACCGGGGAGCTGTTTTTT. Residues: CASSRGQGETGELFF.